This T cell receptor (beta chain) was sequenced in a study of T cells in Graves' hyperthyroidism and ophthalmopathy. TCR beta CDR3 regions were amplified from RNA. A first-round RT-PCR of the TCR CDR3 used the HTBI primer set. TCRdb used MiXCR to reprocess the multiplex PCR reads, holding one entry per CDR3 protein. The top ten hold roughly 15% of the sample, which has roughly 530,000 distinct CDR3 sequences, over 15% seen once. At least 3 on the Clinical Activity Score was recorded for ophthalmopathy patients, who also had NOSPECS grade at least 4 and duration under 3 months. Reasons for excluding patients were uncontrolled infection, other autoimmune disease, pregnancy or lactation. This clonotype was seen many times. The receptor was derived from a woman between 18 and 30 years old with Graves' ophthalmopathy. The sequenced sample was blood.

The CDR3 loop reads CASRLRTSGISYNEQFF. The CDR3, as DNA: TGTGCCAGCAGACTCCGGACTAGCGGGATCTCCTACAATGAGCAGTTCTTC. V usage is TRBV7-9 and J usage is TRBJ2-1, with 12 bases aligning to TRBD2. The V and J ends lost 6 bases and 0 bases, in that order; junction bases with no gene match: 6. Germline CDR1 SEHNR, CDR2 FQNEAQ (reference sequence). This CDR3 region has 17 residues. Full variable domain (missing parts from reference TRBV7-9 and TRBJ2-1): DTGVSQNPRHKITKRGQNVTFRCDPISEHNRLYWYRQTLGQGPEFLTYFQNEAQLEKSRLLSDRFSAERPKGSFSTLEIQRTEQGDSAMYLCASRLRTSGISYNEQFFGPGTRLTVL.